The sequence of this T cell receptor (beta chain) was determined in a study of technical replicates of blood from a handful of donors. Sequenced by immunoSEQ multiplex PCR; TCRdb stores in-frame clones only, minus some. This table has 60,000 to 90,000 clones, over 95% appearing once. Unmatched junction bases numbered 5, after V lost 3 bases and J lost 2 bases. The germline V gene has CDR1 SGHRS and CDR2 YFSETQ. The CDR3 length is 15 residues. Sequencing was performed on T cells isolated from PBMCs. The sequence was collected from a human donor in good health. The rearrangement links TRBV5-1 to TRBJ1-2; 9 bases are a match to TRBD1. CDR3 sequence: CASSYRDRDNYGYTF. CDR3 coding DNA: TGCGCCAGCAGCTACCGGGACAGGGACAACTATGGCTACACCTTC.